The entry that follows covers one TCR beta chain sequence. This clonotype was picked up many times. Its antigen remains undetermined. Per-base quality was not reported, and no clone a single base away is much larger than it. This specimen belongs to a study of CD8+CD57+ T cells in acquired aplastic anemia (dated by TCRdb to the late 2010s). With regard to the full study: On average, sorted CD4+ and CD8+ cells yielded about 3 ug of extracted DNA, with a range of about 0.19 to 30 ug. General conclusions and limits of the study: CD8+ Simpson's diversity did not differ significantly between patients and healthy controls (P=0.060). Twenty-nine CD8+ CDR3 sequences were shared between patients and controls but appeared highly expressed in patients and within their immunodominant clones.

In this study, sorted CD4+ and CD8+ T cells from the blood of healthy subjects and of severe aplastic anemia patients had their TCR repertoires deep-sequenced. Ficoll-Paque density gradient centrifugation was used to isolate peripheral blood mononuclear cells. Before DNA was extracted, CD4+ and CD8+ T cells were sorted using either FACS or magnetic beads. Profiling of TCR beta VDJ combinations and CDR3 sequences used genomic DNA as the template. An Illumina HiSeq 2000 was used for TCR repertoire sequencing. Per the authors' processing: TRBV/TRBJ rearrangement plots, CDR3 size and DJ length profiles, and Simpson's diversity index were used to evaluate the repertoires. The most abundant DNA sequence in the deep sequencing data was taken as the immunodominant clone. CDR3 amino acid sequences were checked for sharing between subjects and were compared against published repertoires and the VDJdb database. TCRdb reprocessing: public reads trimmed at Q25 with fastp, clones called with MiXCR, in-frame beta chains kept. Each CDR3 protein appears once, grouped with its most common genes and DNA. TCRdb, not the original authors, processed these V and J calls. This sample is represented by a few hundred thousand distinct CDR3 sequences; 50% to 70% of them were singletons. The top ten clonotypes cover roughly 8% of the sample.

The germline V gene provides CDR1 SGHTA and CDR2 FQGNSA. V loses 6 bases, J loses 0 bases, and the germline ends lie 17 bases apart. The CDR3 numbers 16 residues from cysteine through phenylalanine. Here the CDR3 DNA is all that survives: 48 bases in frame from base 1. The clonotype comes from a human donor with severe aplastic anemia or a healthy control (not recorded which). Sample: sorted CD4+, CD8+, or CD8+CD57+ T cells (not recorded which) from PBMCs. The sequence is built from TRBV7-2 and TRBJ1-1; the D gene is possibly TRBD1, with 6 bases matching. The CDR3 here reads CASSVVGAGMNTEAFF. The sequence in DNA is TGTGCCAGCAGTGTGGTGGGGGCCGGGATGAACACTGAAGCTTTCTTT.